What follows are 15 T cell receptor beta chains derived from one specimen sequenced in a study of T cell responses to AZD1222 COVID-19 vaccine. Method: immunoSEQ multiplex PCR; TCRdb's copy keeps in-frame clones and lacks some. Among 200,000 or so clones listed, about 93% were seen once. The specimen was peripheral blood, collected 28 days after the second AZD1222 dose. The receptors stem from an adult who received the AZD1222 COVID-19 vaccine.

V gene TRBV5-6 combines with J gene TRBJ2-7; no definite D call. V dropped 3 bases and J dropped 3 bases, with 19 bases sitting between them. This CDR3 has 16 amino acids. The germline V gene encodes CDR1 SGHDT and CDR2 YYEEEE. The CDR3 spells CASSYFLPQESYEQYF. The CDR3 bases are TGTGCCAGCAGCTACTTTCTCCCCCAGGAGAGCTACGAGCAGTACTTC.

The CDR3 here is CASSLIGGTEAFF. In nucleotides, the CDR3 is TGTGCCAGCAGTTTAATCGGGGGCACTGAAGCTTTCTTT. This chain uses TRBV27 with TRBJ1-1, with D perhaps TRBD1 (5 bases). Trimming removed 2 bases from V and 4 bases from J, with 8 bases in between. The CDR3 runs to 13 residues. CDR1 and CDR2 (germline): MNHEY, SMNVEV (reference sequence).

The CDR3 bases are TGCGCCAGCAGTGAGGCTAGCGGATATAGCAATCAGCCCCAGCATTTT. Its protein is CASSEASGYSNQPQHF. The chain combines TRBV10-2 with TRBJ1-5; D remains ambiguous. The V and J ends lost 2 bases and 0 bases respectively, with 11 bases between them. The germline V gene has CDR1 WSHSY and CDR2 SAAADI. The CDR3 runs to 16 residues.

The rearrangement links TRBV18 to TRBJ1-1; D is uncertain. This CDR3 comprises 13 residues. The germline CDR1 and CDR2 sequences are KGHSH and LQKENI. The germline V and J ends were trimmed by 1 base and 5 bases, with 8 bases remaining between them. The CDR3 reads CASSPQDGTEAFF. In DNA, the CDR3 is TGTGCCAGCTCACCACAGGACGGTACTGAAGCTTTCTTT.

This chain links TRBV7-2 with TRBJ2-1; D unclear. The CDR3 is 14 residues long. Trimming cost V 3 bases and J 6 bases, with 12 bases left between them. Germline CDR1 reads SGHTA; CDR2 reads FQGNSA. CDR3 coding DNA: TGTGCCAGCAGCTTGTACCGTCGCCTCAATGAGCAGTTCTTC. Its translation: CASSLYRRLNEQFF. Full variable domain (rest looked up from reference TRBV7-2 and TRBJ2-1): GAGVSQSPSNKVTEKGKDVELRCDPISGHTALYWYRQSLGQGLEFLIYFQGNSAPDKSGLPSDRFSAERTGGSVSTLTIQRTQQEDSAVYLCASSLYRRLNEQFFGPGTRLTVL.

The chain employs TRBV29-1 and TRBJ2-7; 8 nucleotides match TRBD1. J gave up 3 bases and V 1 base, and 2 bases lay outside the gene matches. Looked up from germline, CDR1 is SQVTM and CDR2 is ANQGSEA. This CDR3 is 13 amino acids long. CDR3 DNA: TGCAGCGTTGAAGCCGACAGGGGCTACGAGCAGTACTTC. This translates into CSVEADRGYEQYF.

The chain carries TRBV25-1 and TRBJ1-6; D gene ambiguous. The CDR3 is 13 amino acids. CDR1 is MGHDK, CDR2 SYGVNS, per germline. The germline V and J ends were trimmed by 3 bases and 7 bases, with 7 bases remaining between them. The CDR3: CASSELGNSPLHF. In DNA, the CDR3 is TGTGCCAGCAGTGAGTTAGGGAATTCACCCCTCCACTTT.

This clone appeared a few times. V is TRBV5-6 and J is TRBJ2-3; the D call may be TRBD1 or TRBD2 (5 bases each). Germline values: CDR1 SGHDT, CDR2 YYEEEE. The CDR3 loop spans 16 amino acids. Trimming pared 3 bases from V and 3 bases from J, leaving 17 bases between. The CDR3 DNA follows: TGTGCCAGCAGCTCAAGACGGGACCTACAGACAGATACGCAGTATTTT. Translating it yields CASSSRRDLQTDTQYF.

The CDR3, as DNA: TGCAGCGCCCGAGGTCCGGAGGAGACCCAGTACTTC. Amino acid sequence: CSARGPEETQYF. This rearrangement joins TRBV29-1 to TRBJ2-5, with D hard to call. The V end lost 7 bases, the J end lost 5 bases, and 14 bases lay between the germline ends. The germline V gene encodes CDR1 SQVTM and CDR2 ANQGSEA. The CDR3 contains 12 residues.

This clone was found a few times. V is TRBV3-1 (or the pseudogene TRBV3-2) and J is TRBJ1-6, with TRBD1 as a possible D gene (6 bases). V was clipped by 0 bases and J by 10 bases, with 16 bases between them. The V gene's germline CDR1 is LGHDT and CDR2 YNNKEL (reference sequence). This CDR3 contains 16 residues. The CDR3 nucleotides are TGTGCCAGCAGCCAAGATGTCGACAGGCTCTACTCACCCCTCCACTTT. Its translation is CASSQDVDRLYSPLHF.

The rearrangement uses TRBV9 and TRBJ2-5, with 7 bases identical to TRBD1. V lost 4 bases, J lost 1 base, and 7 bases stayed unmatched. The CDR3 contains 15 residues. The V gene's germline CDR1 is SGDLS and CDR2 YYNGEE. This chain's CDR3 is CASSPRDSRQETQYF. The DNA for the CDR3 is TGTGCCAGCAGCCCAAGGGACAGCCGCCAAGAGACCCAGTACTTC. Full variable domain (remainder filled in from reference TRBV9 and TRBJ2-5): DSGVTQTPKHLITATGQRVTLRCSPRSGDLSVYWYQQSLDQGLQFLIQYYNGEERAKGNILERFSAQQFPDLHSELNLSSLELGDSALYFCASSPRDSRQETQYFGPGTRLLVL.

The CDR3 DNA is TGTGCCAGCAGCTTACAGGGTCCGGGTCAGCCCCAGCATTTT. This gives the protein CASSLQGPGQPQHF. The chain joins TRBV5-4 to TRBJ1-5; D is possibly TRBD1 (6 bases). Trimming stripped 2 bases from V and 6 bases from J, with 12 bases between. Germline V CDR1 and CDR2: SGHNT, YYREEE (reference sequence). CDR3 size: 14 residues.

This chain joins TRBV28 and TRBJ2-7; TRBD1 agrees at 7 bases. Germline V lookup: CDR1 MDHEN, CDR2 SYDVKM. V shed 4 bases and J 0 bases; nucleotides not matched to a gene: 9. This CDR3 comprises 16 residues. The CDR3: CASSSLRQGPSYEQYF. The DNA of the CDR3 is TGTGCCAGCAGTTCTCTCCGACAGGGACCCTCCTACGAGCAGTACTTC.

This chain connects TRBV19 to TRBJ1-2; 7 bases align to TRBD1. With 6 bases clipped from V and 8 bases from J, the junction kept 12 bases outside the gene matches. The germline gives CDR1 LNHDA, CDR2 SQIVND (reference sequence). The CDR3 consists of 14 residues. CDR3 sequence: CASSSTIDRAGYTF. Here the CDR3 DNA reads TGTGCCAGTAGCTCTACAATCGACAGGGCGGGCTACACCTTC.

The chain links TRBV6-2 or TRBV6-3 to TRBJ2-2; D remains ambiguous. The CDR3 has 13 residues. V was cut by 8 bases and J by 2 bases, with 9 bases left in between. Per the germline V gene, CDR1 is MNHEY and CDR2 is SVGEGT. CDR3 protein: CASRWGNTGELFF. The CDR3 region has the DNA TGTGCCAGCCGTTGGGGAAACACCGGGGAGCTGTTTTTT.